Below are 25 T cell receptor beta chains sequenced from a single sample in a study of blood T cell repertoires in COVID-19. Clones were read by immunoSEQ multiplex PCR, and TCRdb kept only the in-frame ones, dropping some. This repertoire shows 250,000 to 300,000 clones, 85% to 90% found once; its top ten account for approximately 12%. The sample was peripheral blood. These receptors all stem from a young woman with COVID-19, enrolled during active disease.

Points on this clone: A junction boundary mismatches the germline segment, possibly from a read error. Here the CDR3 DNA reads TGTGCCAGCAGTCCGGGGACTACAGGTGGCCATTTT. Its protein product is CASSPGTTGGHF. The rearrangement joins TRBV28 to TRBJ1-3; D is possibly TRBD1 (5 bases). The CDR3 runs 12 residues. Looked up from germline, CDR1 is MDHEN and CDR2 is SYDVKM. The variable domain in full, with the rest retrieved from reference TRBV28 and TRBJ1-3, is DVKVTQSSRYLVKRTGEKVFLECVQDMDHENMFWYRQDPGLGLRLIYFSYDVKMKEKGDIPEGYSVSREKKERFSLILESASTNQTSMYLCASSPGTTGGHFGEGSWLTVV.

The CDR3 sequence: CASSPHYNEQFF. The DNA of the CDR3 is TGTGCCAGCAGCCCACATTACAATGAGCAGTTCTTC. The V and J genes are TRBV7-8 and TRBJ2-1; the D is unclear. V was clipped by 5 bases and J by 4 bases, with 6 bases between them. The CDR3 spans 12 residues. The germline gives CDR1 SGHVS, CDR2 FQNEAQ.

This clone came up once. The chain links TRBV28 to TRBJ2-7; TRBD1 is a possible D gene (7 bases). Trimming took 11 bases from V and 8 from J, leaving 19 bases between them. The CDR3 is 12 residues long. Germline CDR1 reads MDHEN; CDR2 reads SYDVKM. Here the CDR3 reads CAPSEGQIQQYF. The CDR3 nucleotides read TGTGCCCCCTCGGAGGGACAGATACAGCAGTACTTC.

V usage is TRBV4-1 and J usage is TRBJ2-3; 10 nucleotides agree with TRBD2. Germline CDR1 MGHRA, CDR2 YSYEKL. The length of the CDR3 is 18 residues. V trimming: 3 bases; J trimming: 5 bases; junction bases outside the gene matches: 14. The CDR3 sequence: CASSQISLAAGGQDTQYF. CDR3 DNA sequence: TGCGCCAGCAGCCAGATATCCCTGGCAGCGGGGGGGCAAGATACGCAGTATTTT.

V is TRBV19 and J is TRBJ2-1; 10 bases are a match to TRBD2. J gave up 1 base and V 7 bases, and 7 bases lay outside the gene matches. The CDR3 extends over 16 amino acids. Germline V gene lookup returns CDR1 LNHDA and CDR2 SQIVND (reference sequence). The CDR3, as DNA: TGTGCCAGTACCCTATTAGCGGGGGGTTCCTACAATGAGCAGTTCTTC. Its protein is CASTLLAGGSYNEQFF.

This clone was counted once. The rearrangement links TRBV10-3 to TRBJ1-6; D not certain. CDR3 size: 11 residues. From germline, CDR1 is ENHRY and CDR2 SYGVKD. V dropped 6 bases and J dropped 8 bases, with 5 bases sitting between them. DNA of the CDR3: TGTGCCATCAGCCCATATTCACCCCTCCACTTT. It specifies CAISPYSPLHF.

The CDR3 spells CASSLGSGGPYNEQFF. The DNA of the CDR3 is TGTGCCAGCAGTTTAGGGAGTGGCGGGCCTTACAATGAGCAGTTCTTC. The V call is TRBV27, the J call TRBJ2-1; perhaps TRBD2 as D (5 bases). The CDR3 runs 16 residues. V lost 2 bases, J lost 4 bases, and 15 bases lay in between. Germline V gene data show CDR1 as MNHEY and CDR2 as SMNVEV (reference sequence).

The chain couples TRBV11-2 to TRBJ2-7; 9 nucleotides align to TRBD1. Germline-derived CDR1 and CDR2 are SGHAT and FQNNGV. This CDR3 has 14 residues. V dropped 5 bases and J dropped 4; count of bases not matched to a gene: 6. CDR3 in DNA: TGTGCCAGCAGCAGCCGGGACAGGGAATACGAGCAGTACTTC. This translates into CASSSRDREYEQYF.

V gene TRBV5-1 combines with J gene TRBJ1-1; no clear D gene. V lost 0 bases, J lost 11 bases, and 14 bases lay in between. The CDR3 is 13 amino acids. Germline CDR1 reads SGHRS; CDR2 reads YFSETQ. CDR3 nucleotide sequence: TGCGCCAGCAGCTTGGATGTCCAGCGAGGGGCTTTCTTT. It is translated as CASSLDVQRGAFF.

The chain combines TRBV14 with TRBJ1-1; maybe TRBD1 (6 bases). Germline V gives CDR1 SGHDN, CDR2 FVKESK. The CDR3 is 14 residues long. V shed 6 bases and J shed 1 base, with 12 bases lying between them. DNA of the CDR3: TGTGCCAGCAGGCCACGGGACACGAACACTGAAGCTTTCTTT. Translation: CASRPRDTNTEAFF.

The CDR3 protein is CAIGARLRETQYF. CDR3 nucleotide sequence: TGTGCCATCGGAGCTAGGTTGCGAGAGACCCAGTACTTC. The chain links TRBV10-3 to TRBJ2-5; D ambiguous. Germline loops: CDR1 ENHRY, CDR2 SYGVKD. CDR3 length: 13 residues. V was trimmed by 8 bases and J by 4 bases, leaving 14 bases between them.

The chain couples TRBV5-1 to TRBJ1-2; 9 bases are a match to TRBD1. The CDR3 has 14 amino acids. CDR1 SGHRS and CDR2 YFSETQ come from the germline V gene. V shed 3 bases and J 3 bases; nucleotides not matched to a gene: 3. This CDR3 is CASSSGQGDYGYTF. The CDR3 nucleotides read TGCGCCAGCAGCTCGGGACAGGGAGACTATGGCTACACCTTC.

The chain joins TRBV2 to TRBJ1-6, with a weak D call TRBD1 (6 bases). This CDR3 is 15 amino acids long. Looked up from germline, CDR1 is SNHLY and CDR2 is FYNNEI. V shed 5 bases and J shed 2 bases, with 10 bases lying between them. The CDR3 bases are TGTGCCAGCAGTACCGAGGGGGCCTATAATTCACCCCTCCACTTT. It translates to CASSTEGAYNSPLHF.

This chain uses TRBV5-1 with TRBJ2-1, with D possibly matching TRBD1 (5 bases). This CDR3 is built from 15 residues. Deletions cut 0 bases from V and 7 bases from J, with 14 bases between. Germline assignment: CDR1 SGHRS and CDR2 YFSETQ. The chain's CDR3 is CASSLVPGQGNEQFF. The CDR3, as DNA: TGCGCCAGCAGCTTGGTTCCAGGGCAAGGGAATGAGCAGTTCTTC.

V usage is TRBV18 and J usage is TRBJ1-1; D unresolved. V was pared by 8 bases and J by 1 base, with 11 bases between. The germline CDR1 and CDR2 sequences are KGHSH and LQKENI. This CDR3 is 13 amino acids long. The CDR3 loop reads CASAEGGNTEAFF. The CDR3 nucleotides are TGTGCCAGCGCCGAGGGTGGGAACACTGAAGCTTTCTTT. The complete variable domain, with remaining parts taken from reference TRBV18 and TRBJ1-1, reads NAGVMQNPRHLVRRRGQEARLRCSPMKGHSHVYWYRQLPEEGLKFMVYLQKENIIDESGMPKERFSAEFPKEGPSILRIQQVVRGDSAAYFCASAEGGNTEAFFGQGTRLTVV.

J is TRBJ2-1 and V is TRBV5-5; 10 nucleotides match TRBD2. Germline CDR1 and CDR2: SGHKS and YYEKEE (reference sequence). The length of the CDR3 is 16 residues. The J segment lost 8 bases and the V segment lost 4 bases, leaving 12 bases of the junction unmatched. The CDR3 DNA reads TGTGCCAGCAGCGTCGAGCGGGGGGGCCTCTGGGATGAGCAGTTCTTC. This gives the protein CASSVERGGLWDEQFF.

CDR3 in DNA: TGCGCCAGCAGCTTGATGGGACTAGCTCAAGAGACCCAGTACTTC. It yields the protein CASSLMGLAQETQYF. V gene TRBV5-1 combines with J gene TRBJ2-5; 9 bases are shared with TRBD2. The CDR3 has 15 residues. Losses at the gene ends were 1 base for V and 2 bases for J; bases not matched to a gene: 3. The V gene's germline CDR1 is SGHRS and CDR2 YFSETQ.

The chain has TRBV12-1 and TRBJ2-7; the table gives TRBD1 as D, unverified against the DNA. TRBV12-1 is recorded as a pseudogene. The CDR3 is made up of 15 amino acids. In DNA form, the CDR3 reads TGTGCCAGCAGCTCATGGGACAGAAAAGCCTACGAGCAGTACTTC. Translated: CASSSWDRKAYEQYF.

This chain links TRBV6-1 with TRBJ2-7; D might be TRBD1 (5 bases). The germline CDR1 and CDR2 sequences are MNHNS and SASEGT. V shed 7 bases and J shed 2 bases, with 12 bases lying between them. The CDR3 runs to 13 residues. CDR3 bases: TGTGCCAGCACCGAAGGGGATGCCTACGAGCAGTACTTC. Translation: CASTEGDAYEQYF.

The V call is TRBV18, the J call TRBJ2-7, with TRBD2 matching 11 bases. CDR1 is KGHSH, CDR2 LQKENI, per germline. The CDR3 runs to 14 residues. The J segment lost 6 bases and the V segment lost 4 bases, leaving 5 bases of the junction unmatched. CDR3 sequence (DNA): TGTGCCAGCTCACGAGTAGCGGGGGGGCGCGAGCAGTACTTC. Translated, it gives CASSRVAGGREQYF.

The chain combines TRBV3-1 (or the pseudogene TRBV3-2) with TRBJ2-3; TRBD2 matches at 8 bases. The V and J ends lost 0 bases and 5 bases, in that order; junction bases with no gene match: 7. The CDR3 length is 16 residues. Germline V gene data show CDR1 as LGHDT and CDR2 as YNNKEL (reference sequence). The CDR3 sequence: CASSQERGSGGDTQYF. Here the CDR3 DNA reads TGTGCCAGCAGCCAAGAACGTGGAAGCGGGGGAGATACGCAGTATTTT.

The chain uses TRBV5-4 and TRBJ1-1; D not resolved. Germline values: CDR1 SGHNT, CDR2 YYREEE (reference sequence). Trimming removed 2 bases at V and 0 bases at J, with 8 bases between. The length of the CDR3 is 14 residues. The CDR3 here is CASSFGVLNTEAFF. For the CDR3, the DNA is TGTGCCAGCAGCTTCGGGGTGCTGAACACTGAAGCTTTCTTT.

The V gene is TRBV7-9, the J gene TRBJ2-7; the D is unclear. Trimming took 3 bases from V and 2 from J, leaving 11 bases between them. The CDR3 sequence is 14 residues long. From germline, CDR1 is SEHNR and CDR2 FQNEAQ (reference sequence). The CDR3: CASSFRDTAYEQYF. CDR3 DNA sequence: TGTGCCAGCAGCTTCCGAGACACGGCCTACGAGCAGTACTTC.

CDR3 in DNA: TGTGCCAGCAGGAAGGGGGGGACCTATGGCTACACCTTC. Translating it yields CASRKGGTYGYTF. V usage is TRBV5-5 and J usage is TRBJ1-2, with a weak D call TRBD1 (6 bases). From germline, CDR1 is SGHKS and CDR2 YYEKEE (reference sequence). The length of the CDR3 is 13 residues. Deletions cut 5 bases from V and 4 bases from J, with 12 bases between.

The chain carries TRBV4-2 and TRBJ2-5, with 13 bases that match TRBD2. The CDR3 loop spans 16 amino acids. V lost 4 bases, J lost 5 bases, and 7 bases stayed unmatched. The germline CDR1 and CDR2 sequences are LGHNA and YNFKEQ. The CDR3: CASSRGLAGVRETQYF. In DNA, the CDR3 is TGTGCCAGCAGCCGAGGACTAGCGGGGGTACGTGAGACCCAGTACTTC.